The source of this T cell receptor beta chain is a study of cytomegalovirus exposure and HLA in healthy donors. Study-level background: Unique TCRs numbering roughly 85 million, obtained from HLA-typed donors, made up an early data release.

Notes on this clone: Its antigen is still unknown.

Germline V lookup: CDR1 MDHEN, CDR2 SYDVKM. Trimming removed 7 bases at V and 7 bases at J, with 16 bases between. This CDR3 comprises 13 residues. The PCR contained 60 Vbeta and 13 Jbeta primers. Profiling relied on immunoSEQ multiplex PCR, and the TCRdb table lists in-frame clones only, not all of them. This table has about 140,000 clones, 78% appearing once. Broader study findings: Another analysis was done later, and it associated over 15,000 TCR beta sequences with HLA alleles at 0.05 false discovery rate. V segments that were indistinguishable, TRBV6-2 and TRBV6-3 among them, were omitted from analysis. Across HLA loci, a later analysis found differing TCR association rates, with DRB1 most and HLA-C fewest.

V usage is TRBV28 and J usage is TRBJ1-2; a possible D gene is TRBD1 (5 bases). The sequence was obtained from a female donor in good health and CMV-seronegative. The specimen was PBMCs. This CDR3 reads CASTPFGGGGYTF. The CDR3 DNA reads TGTGCCAGCACTCCCTTCGGGGGTGGTGGCTACACCTTC.